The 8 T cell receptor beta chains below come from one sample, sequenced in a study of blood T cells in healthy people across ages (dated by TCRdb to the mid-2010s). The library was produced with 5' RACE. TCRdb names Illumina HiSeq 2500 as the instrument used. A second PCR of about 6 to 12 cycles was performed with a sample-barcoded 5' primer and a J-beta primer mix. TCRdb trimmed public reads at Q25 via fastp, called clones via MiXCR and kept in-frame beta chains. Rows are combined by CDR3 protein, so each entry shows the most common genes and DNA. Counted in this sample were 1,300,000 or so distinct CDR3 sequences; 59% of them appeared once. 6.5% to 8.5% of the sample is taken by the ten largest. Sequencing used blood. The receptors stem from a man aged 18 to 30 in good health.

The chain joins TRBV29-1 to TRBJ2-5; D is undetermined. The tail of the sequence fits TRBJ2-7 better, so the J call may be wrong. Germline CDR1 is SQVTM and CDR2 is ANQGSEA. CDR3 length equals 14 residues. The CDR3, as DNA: TGCAGCGTTGAAGATGACGTTGAAGGCTACGAGCAGTACTTC. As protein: CSVEDDVEGYEQYF.

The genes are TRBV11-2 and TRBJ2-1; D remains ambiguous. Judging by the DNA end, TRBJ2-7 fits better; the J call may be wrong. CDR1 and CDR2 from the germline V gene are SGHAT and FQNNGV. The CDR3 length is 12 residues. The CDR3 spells CASKEPYNEQYF. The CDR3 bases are TGTGCCAGCAAGGAGCCTTACAATGAGCAGTACTTC.

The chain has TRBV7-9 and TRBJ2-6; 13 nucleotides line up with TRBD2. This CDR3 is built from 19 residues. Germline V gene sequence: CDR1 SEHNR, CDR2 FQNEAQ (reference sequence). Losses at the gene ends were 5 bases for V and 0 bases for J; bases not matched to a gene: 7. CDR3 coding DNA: TGTGCCAGCAGCCCTGCGGGACTAGCGGGGATCTCTGGGGCCAACGTCCTGACTTTC. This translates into CASSPAGLAGISGANVLTF.

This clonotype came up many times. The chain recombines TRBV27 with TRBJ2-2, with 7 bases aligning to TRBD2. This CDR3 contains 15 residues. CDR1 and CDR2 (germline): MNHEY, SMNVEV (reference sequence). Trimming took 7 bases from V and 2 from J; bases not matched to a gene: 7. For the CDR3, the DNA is TGTGCCAGCACCTGGGGGGGACCCAACACCGGGGAGCTGTTTTTT. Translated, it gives CASTWGGPNTGELFF.

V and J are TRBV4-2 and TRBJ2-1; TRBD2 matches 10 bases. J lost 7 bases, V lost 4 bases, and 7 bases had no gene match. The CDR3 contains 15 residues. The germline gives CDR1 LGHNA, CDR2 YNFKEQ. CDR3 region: CASSRLAGESNEQFF. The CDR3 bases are TGTGCCAGCAGCCGTCTAGCGGGAGAGTCGAATGAGCAGTTCTTC.

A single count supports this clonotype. In nucleotides, the CDR3 is TGCAGTGCTAGGGATCCGACGGGGAAGAACACTGAAGCTTTCTTT. It specifies CSARDPTGKNTEAFF. The rearrangement links TRBV20-1 to TRBJ1-1; D is uncertain. The V end lost 3 bases, the J end lost 1 base, and 15 bases lay between the germline ends. CDR1 is DFQATT and CDR2 is SNEGSKA in the germline V gene (reference sequence). The CDR3 is made up of 15 amino acids.

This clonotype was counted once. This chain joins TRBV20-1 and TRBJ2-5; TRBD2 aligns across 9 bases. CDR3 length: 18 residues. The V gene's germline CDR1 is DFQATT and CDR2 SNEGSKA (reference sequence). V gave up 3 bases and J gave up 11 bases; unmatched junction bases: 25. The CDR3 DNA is TGCAGTGCTAGGGGGATTTTAAGGGCTAGCGGGACCTACAATAAGCAGTACTTC. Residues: CSARGILRASGTYNKQYF.

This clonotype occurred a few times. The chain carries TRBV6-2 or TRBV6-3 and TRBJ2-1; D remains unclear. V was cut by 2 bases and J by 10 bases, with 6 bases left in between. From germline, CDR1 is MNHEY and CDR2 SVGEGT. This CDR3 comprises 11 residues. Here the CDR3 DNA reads TGTGCCAGCAGTTACACACGCGAGCAGTTCTTC. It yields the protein CASSYTREQFF.